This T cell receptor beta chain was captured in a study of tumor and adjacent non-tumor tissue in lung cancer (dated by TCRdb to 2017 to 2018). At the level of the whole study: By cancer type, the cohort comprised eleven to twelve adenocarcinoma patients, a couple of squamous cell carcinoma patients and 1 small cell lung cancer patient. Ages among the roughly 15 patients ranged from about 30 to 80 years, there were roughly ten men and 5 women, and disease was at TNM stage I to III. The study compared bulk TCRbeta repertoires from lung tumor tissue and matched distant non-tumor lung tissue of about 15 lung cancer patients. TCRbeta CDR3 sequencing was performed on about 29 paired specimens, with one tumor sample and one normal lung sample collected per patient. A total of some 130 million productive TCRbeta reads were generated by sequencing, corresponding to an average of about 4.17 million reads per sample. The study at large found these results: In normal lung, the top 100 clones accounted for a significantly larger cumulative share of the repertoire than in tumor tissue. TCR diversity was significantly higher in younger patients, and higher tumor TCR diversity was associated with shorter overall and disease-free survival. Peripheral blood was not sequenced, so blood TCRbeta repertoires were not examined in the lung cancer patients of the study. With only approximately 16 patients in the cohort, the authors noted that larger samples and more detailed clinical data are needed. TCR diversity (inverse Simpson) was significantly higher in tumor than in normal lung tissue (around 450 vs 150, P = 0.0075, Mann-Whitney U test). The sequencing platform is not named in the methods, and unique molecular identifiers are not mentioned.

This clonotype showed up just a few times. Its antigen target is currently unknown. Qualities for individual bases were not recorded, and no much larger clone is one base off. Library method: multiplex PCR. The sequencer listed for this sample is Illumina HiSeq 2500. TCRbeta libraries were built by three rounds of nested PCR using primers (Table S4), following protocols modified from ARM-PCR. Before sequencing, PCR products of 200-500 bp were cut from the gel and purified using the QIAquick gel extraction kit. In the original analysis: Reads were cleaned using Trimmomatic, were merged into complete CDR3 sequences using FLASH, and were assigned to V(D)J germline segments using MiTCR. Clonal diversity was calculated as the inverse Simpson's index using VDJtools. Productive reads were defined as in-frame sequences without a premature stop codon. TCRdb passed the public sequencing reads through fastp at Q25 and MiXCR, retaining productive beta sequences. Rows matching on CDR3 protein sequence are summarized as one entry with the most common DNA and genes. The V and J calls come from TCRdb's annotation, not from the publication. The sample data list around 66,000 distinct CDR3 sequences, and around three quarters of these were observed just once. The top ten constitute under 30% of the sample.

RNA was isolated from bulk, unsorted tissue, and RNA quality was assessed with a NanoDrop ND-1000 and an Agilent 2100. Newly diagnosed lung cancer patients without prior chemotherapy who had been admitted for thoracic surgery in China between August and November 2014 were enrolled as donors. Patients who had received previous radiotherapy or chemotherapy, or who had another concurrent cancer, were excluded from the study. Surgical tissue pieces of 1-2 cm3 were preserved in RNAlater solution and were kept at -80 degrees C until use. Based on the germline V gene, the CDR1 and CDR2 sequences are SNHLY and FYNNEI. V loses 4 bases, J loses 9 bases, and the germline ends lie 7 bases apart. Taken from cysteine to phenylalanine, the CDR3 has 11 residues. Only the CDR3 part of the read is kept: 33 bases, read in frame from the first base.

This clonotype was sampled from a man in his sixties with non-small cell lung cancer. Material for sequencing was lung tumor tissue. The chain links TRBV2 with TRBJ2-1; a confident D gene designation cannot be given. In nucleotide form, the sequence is TGTGCCAGCAGTGTCGATCTTGAGCAGTTCTTC. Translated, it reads CASSVDLEQFF.